This TCR beta chain is from a study of blood T cell repertoires in COVID-19. Study in general: Whether acute or convalescent, the COVID-19 samples came from the United States, Italy and Spain. The analysed material was cDNA or gDNA that came from T cells, B-cell-depleted T cells, or PBMCs.

In the original analysis: The assay estimated nucleated cells by amplifying reference gene primers. Method: immunoSEQ multiplex PCR; TCRdb's copy keeps in-frame clones and lacks some. V, J and clone size reflect that table, while D and trimming were determined from the DNA. The sample consists of approximately 110,000 clones, just under 90% of them appearing once. The sample consisted of peripheral blood. This TCR came from a woman aged 50 to 60 with acute or convalescent COVID-19.

The CDR3 bases are TGTGCCAGCAGAGCTGGTAGCGCAAACACCGGGGAGCTGTTTTTT. Protein: CASRAGSANTGELFF. This rearrangement joins TRBV7-3 to TRBJ2-2, with D possibly matching TRBD2 (5 bases). Germline V gene data show CDR1 as SGHTA and CDR2 as FQGTGA. The CDR3 has 15 amino acids. V shed 6 bases and J shed 2 bases, with 13 bases lying between them.